This passage covers 8 T cell receptor beta chains from one sample sequenced in a study of control samples from healthy donors and cancer patients (TCRdb year 2020). The library was prepared using the immunoSEQ multiplex PCR assay. Entries here come from immuneACCESS through TCRdb and include only in-frame sequences with V and J called. Some clones fail to appear in such tables; in the studies checked, an unresolved V gene covers under half of the shortfall, and the cause of the remainder is unknown. The sample contains roughly 130,000 clones, 88% of them found a single time. 3% to 3.5% of the sample goes to the ten largest clones. Source material: blood. All receptors derive from a man in his fifties or sixties in good health.

The V and J genes are TRBV6-1 and TRBJ1-3; unclear D gene. Germline assignment: CDR1 MNHNS and CDR2 SASEGT. With 0 bases removed from V and 0 bases from J, the gap between germline ends came to 12 bases. The CDR3 is 17 residues long. Written as DNA, the CDR3 is TGTGCCAGCAGTGAAGCTAGGGCCGGTTTCTCTGGAAACACCATATATTTT. Protein sequence: CASSEARAGFSGNTIYF.

The chain has TRBV30 and TRBJ1-1, with 7 positions matching TRBD1. The trim removed 4 bases at V and 2 bases at J, leaving 4 bases unmatched. The germline CDR1 and CDR2 sequences are GTSNPN and SVGIG (reference sequence). The CDR3 is made up of 13 amino acids. The CDR3 DNA sequence: TGTGCCTGGATGGGACAGCCAAACACTGAAGCTTTCTTT. Its protein product is CAWMGQPNTEAFF.

CDR3 DNA sequence: TGTGCCAGTAGTTGGACGGGCTCCTACGAGCAGTACTTC. It codes for CASSWTGSYEQYF. This chain joins TRBV19 and TRBJ2-7; no firm D call. Between the trimmed V and J ends, which lost 5 bases and 0 bases, there was a span of 8 bases. From germline, CDR1 is LNHDA and CDR2 SQIVND (reference sequence). There are 13 residues in the CDR3.

This clone showed up just once. V gene TRBV28 combines with J gene TRBJ2-1; D possibly corresponds to TRBD1 (5 bases). Trimming removed 8 bases from V and 7 bases from J, with 12 bases in between. The V gene's germline CDR1 is MDHEN and CDR2 SYDVKM. The CDR3 is 12 amino acids. CDR3 protein: CASGIRGNEQFF. The CDR3 coding sequence is TGTGCCAGCGGAATTAGGGGTAATGAGCAGTTCTTC. The full variable domain, rest sourced from reference TRBV28 and TRBJ2-1, is DVKVTQSSRYLVKRTGEKVFLECVQDMDHENMFWYRQDPGLGLRLIYFSYDVKMKEKGDIPEGYSVSREKKERFSLILESASTNQTSMYLCASGIRGNEQFFGPGTRLTVL.

V usage is TRBV18 and J usage is TRBJ2-7; 8 nucleotides agree with TRBD1. V shed 6 bases and J 4 bases; nucleotides not matched to a gene: 11. The CDR3 has 15 residues. Germline CDR1 KGHSH, CDR2 LQKENI. The CDR3 loop reads CASSPGQGARYEQYF. The CDR3 DNA reads as TGTGCCAGCTCCCCGGGGCAGGGGGCGCGTTACGAGCAGTACTTC. Full variable domain (remainder filled in from reference TRBV18 and TRBJ2-7): NAGVMQNPRHLVRRRGQEARLRCSPMKGHSHVYWYRQLPEEGLKFMVYLQKENIIDESGMPKERFSAEFPKEGPSILRIQQVVRGDSAAYFCASSPGQGARYEQYFGPGTRLTVT.

This sequence joins TRBV7-2 and TRBJ2-7; 7 nucleotides line up with TRBD1. Germline loops: CDR1 SGHTA, CDR2 FQGNSA. After removal of 5 bases from V and 3 bases from J, the junction contained 16 bases not matched to a gene. The CDR3 length is 17 residues. The CDR3 loop reads CASSPAFPMGQNYEQYF. In nucleotides, the CDR3 is TGTGCCAGCAGCCCCGCATTTCCAATGGGACAGAACTACGAGCAGTACTTC.

Notes on this clone: The same CDR3 arises from other DNA sequences in this sample as well. The J gene is TRBJ1-1, the V gene TRBV5-1, with D tentatively TRBD1 (6 bases). The CDR3 contains 17 residues. Germline assignment: CDR1 SGHRS and CDR2 YFSETQ. Trimming took off 0 bases at V and 4 bases at J, with 19 bases between the two ends. CDR3 sequence (DNA): TGCGCCAGCAGCTTGGGTGGGGGCGGATGGGGTTCCACTGAAGCTTTCTTT. This gives the protein CASSLGGGGWGSTEAFF.

V and J are TRBV11-3 and TRBJ2-2, with 12 bases matching TRBD2. The trim removed 7 bases at V and 6 bases at J, leaving 12 bases unmatched. Germline V lookup: CDR1 SGHNT, CDR2 YENEEA. The length of the CDR3 is 17 residues. CDR3 protein: CASNKRASGGAAGELFF. CDR3 sequence (DNA): TGTGCCAGCAACAAACGGGCTAGCGGGGGGGCAGCCGGGGAGCTGTTTTTT.